A selection of T cell receptor beta chains follows, all from one sample in a study of blood T cells in healthy people across ages. TCRdb re-derived calls from the 5' RACE reads in MiXCR, one entry per CDR3 protein. The table has more than 1 million distinct CDR3 sequences, more than 35% seen once. Specimen: blood. These receptors all come from a woman aged 60-75 years in good health. CDR3s include the opening cysteine and the closing phenylalanine or tryptophan. The D gene is left open where the match is weak. Rows may omit the clone size; those that give it use once, few, many or a size class.

d_call j_call clone_size v_call cdr3_nt cdr3_aa
TRBD1 TRBJ2-7 once TRBV27 TGTGCCAGCAGTCCCACCGGGACAGCTGTCTACTACGGGCAGTACTTC CASSPTGTAVYYGQYF
NA TRBJ2-7 NA TRBV6-5 TGTGCCAGCAGTTACGGGCGCGCTACCCCGTCCGAGCAGTACTTC CASSYGRATPSEQYF
NA TRBJ1-5 once TRBV6-1 TGTGCCAGCAGTCAAGGTCGTGGTGGAGGGAATCAGCCCCAGCATTTT CASSQGRGGGNQPQHF
TRBD1 TRBJ2-7 few TRBV6-6 TGTGCCAGCAGTCCCCGAGACAGGGCTTCCTACGAGCAGTACTTC CASSPRDRASYEQYF
NA TRBJ2-7 few TRBV20-1 TGCAGTGCTAGTGTCCAGCCCAGAAATGCCTACGAGCAGTACTTC CSASVQPRNAYEQYF
NA TRBJ2-5 NA TRBV30 TGTGCCTGGAGTCCCCTGTCCAGGCAAGAGACCCAGTACTTC CAWSPLSRQETQYF
NA TRBJ2-1 NA TRBV27 TGTGCCAGCAGTGGGGCCGGCAGGTACAATGAGCAGTTCTTC CASSGAGRYNEQFF
NA TRBJ2-5 few TRBV7-2 TGTGCCAGCAGCACCCCACTCGAGTACCAAGAGACCCAGTACTTC CASSTPLEYQETQYF
NA TRBJ2-3 NA TRBV15 TGTGCCACCGGGCAGTACCCCGATACGCAGTATTTT CATGQYPDTQYF
NA TRBJ2-1 NA TRBV9 TGTGCCAGCAGCGTAGCGCCCAGGCCAGATGAGCAGTTCTTC CASSVAPRPDEQFF
TRBD2 TRBJ2-1 few TRBV12-3/TRBV12-4 TGTGCCAGCAGGGCACCGGGACTAGCAGTTTACAATGAGCAGTTCTTC CASRAPGLAVYNEQFF
NA TRBJ1-6 few TRBV6-5 TGTGCCAGCAGTCGGACAGTTGGGGGATATAATTCACCCCTCCACTTT CASSRTVGGYNSPLHF
NA TRBJ2-1 few TRBV7-8 TGTGCCAGCAGCTTAGGGCCGGGAGCGGAGAATGAGCAGTTCTTC CASSLGPGAENEQFF
TRBD2 TRBJ2-3 NA TRBV5-1 TGCGCCAGCAGCTTGGAAGGTAGCGGGATCACAGATACGCAGTATTTT CASSLEGSGITDTQYF
NA TRBJ2-5 NA TRBV7-3 TGTGCCAGCAGCTTAATGTGGGGGGAGACCCAGTACTTC CASSLMWGETQYF
TRBD1 TRBJ2-5 NA TRBV5-1 TGCGCCAGCAGCCCCCCGGGACAGGGGGCGCAGGACCAAGAGACCCAGTACTTC CASSPPGQGAQDQETQYF
NA TRBJ1-1 NA TRBV20-1 TGCAGTGCCAATCCTCCCCAGGGGCCAGCTTTCTTT CSANPPQGPAFF
TRBD1 TRBJ2-5 few TRBV4-1 TGCGCCAGCAGCCAAGAAGACAGGGGGGGAGAGACCCAGTACTTC CASSQEDRGGETQYF
NA TRBJ2-1 NA TRBV20-1 TGCAGTGCCCAAACCGGGGCGACCAATGAGCAGTTCTTC CSAQTGATNEQFF
NA TRBJ2-3 few TRBV2 TGTGCCAGCAGTCTAAAAACGTCTCCCCGAGGCACAGATACGCAGTATTTT CASSLKTSPRGTDTQYF
NA TRBJ1-5 NA TRBV6-5 TGTGCCAGCAGTTACCTCGGTCAGCCCCAGCATTTT CASSYLGQPQHF
NA TRBJ2-1 many TRBV7-2 TGTGCCAGCAGCTTAGCGTTGGGAATCGATGAGCAGTTCTTC CASSLALGIDEQFF